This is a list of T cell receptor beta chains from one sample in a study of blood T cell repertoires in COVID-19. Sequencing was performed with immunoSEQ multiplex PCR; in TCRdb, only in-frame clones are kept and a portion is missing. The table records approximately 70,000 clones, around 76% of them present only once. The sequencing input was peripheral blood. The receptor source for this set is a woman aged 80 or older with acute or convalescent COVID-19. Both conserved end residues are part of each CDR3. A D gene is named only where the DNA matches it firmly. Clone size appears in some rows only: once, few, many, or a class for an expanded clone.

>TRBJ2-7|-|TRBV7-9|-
CASSPLFGSSYEQYF
TGTGCCAGCAGCCCCCTTTTTGGGAGCTCCTACGAGCAGTACTTC
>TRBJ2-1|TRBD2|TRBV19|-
CASSRRLAGTYNEQFF
TGTGCCAGTAGTAGGAGACTAGCAGGGACCTACAATGAGCAGTTCTTC
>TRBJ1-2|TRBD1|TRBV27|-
CASSGLQGQGYTF
TGTGCCAGCAGTGGACTACAGGGGCAAGGCTACACCTTC
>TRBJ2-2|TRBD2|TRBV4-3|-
CASSPGGSGRWGGELFF
TGCGCCAGCAGCCCAGGTGGTAGCGGGAGGTGGGGCGGGGAGCTGTTTTTT
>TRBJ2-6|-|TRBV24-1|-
CATSDRRGTGANVLTF
TGTGCCACCAGTGACCGCAGGGGAACAGGGGCCAACGTCCTGACTTTC
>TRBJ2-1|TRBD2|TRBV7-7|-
CASSLGGSNEQFF
TGTGCCAGCAGCTTAGGCGGGAGCAATGAGCAGTTCTTC
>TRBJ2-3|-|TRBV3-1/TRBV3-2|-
CASSHRKKDTQYF
TGTGCCAGCAGCCATAGAAAGAAAGATACGCAGTATTTT
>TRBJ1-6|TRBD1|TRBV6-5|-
CATNMDRAINSPLHF
TGTGCCACCAACATGGACAGGGCAATTAATTCACCCCTCCACTTT
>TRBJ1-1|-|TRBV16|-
CASSPSGLGNTEAFF
TGTGCCAGCAGCCCATCGGGCTTGGGGAACACTGAAGCTTTCTTT
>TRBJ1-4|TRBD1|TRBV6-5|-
CASRLTGGHEKLFF
TGTGCCAGCAGACTGACAGGGGGCCATGAAAAACTGTTTTTT
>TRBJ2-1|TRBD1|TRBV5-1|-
CASSEQGRYNEQFF
TGCGCCTCCTCGGAACAGGGGAGATACAATGAGCAGTTCTTC
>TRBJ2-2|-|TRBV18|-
CASSQDRNTGELFF
TGTGCCAGCTCACAGGACAGGAACACCGGGGAGCTGTTTTTT
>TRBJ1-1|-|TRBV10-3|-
CAIRQGHTEAFF
TGTGCCATCAGACAGGGCCACACTGAAGCTTTCTTT
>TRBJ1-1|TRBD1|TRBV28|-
CASSKQGAEAFF
TGTGCCAGCAGTAAACAGGGGGCTGAGGCTTTCTTT
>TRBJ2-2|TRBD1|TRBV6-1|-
CASSEGGYRGLPGELFF
TGTGCCAGCAGTGAAGGGGGTTACAGGGGGCTGCCCGGGGAGCTGTTTTTT
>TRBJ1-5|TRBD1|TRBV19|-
CASSRGRDRGNQPQHF
TGTGCCAGTAGTAGGGGCCGGGACAGGGGCAATCAGCCCCAGCATTTT
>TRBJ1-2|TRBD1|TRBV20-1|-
CSASTGGFYGYTF
TGCAGTGCTAGTACAGGGGGATTCTATGGCTACACCTTC
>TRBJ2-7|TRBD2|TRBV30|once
CAWSVMGTSLDEQYF
TGTGCCTGGAGTGTTATGGGGACTAGCCTGGACGAGCAGTACTTC
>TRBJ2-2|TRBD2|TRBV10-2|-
CASSGGGVGTGELFF
TGCGCCAGCAGTGGGGGGGGAGTAGGCACCGGGGAGCTGTTTTTT
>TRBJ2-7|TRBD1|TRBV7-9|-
CASSGDRGQRSYEQYF
TGTGCCAGCAGCGGCGACAGGGGACAGAGGTCCTACGAGCAGTACTTC
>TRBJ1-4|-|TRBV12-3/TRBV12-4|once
CASSLQGMEKLFF
TGTGCCAGCAGTTTACAGGGGATGGAAAAACTGTTTTTT
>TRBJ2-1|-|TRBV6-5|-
CASSYTEQFF
TGTGCCAGCAGTTACACAGAGCAGTTCTTC
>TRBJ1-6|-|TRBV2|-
CASSEWGSAYNSPLHF
TGTGCCAGCAGTGAGTGGGGCAGCGCCTATAATTCACCCCTCCACTTT
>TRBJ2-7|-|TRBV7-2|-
CASSLHRAGQPNYEQYF
TGTGCCAGCAGCTTACATCGGGCGGGACAGCCGAACTACGAGCAGTACTTC
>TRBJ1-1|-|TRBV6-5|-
CASTGGSNTEAFF
TGTGCCAGCACGGGGGGCTCCAACACTGAAGCTTTCTTT
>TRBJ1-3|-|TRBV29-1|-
CSVLQKFSGNTIYF
TGCAGCGTTCTTCAGAAGTTCTCTGGAAACACCATATATTTT
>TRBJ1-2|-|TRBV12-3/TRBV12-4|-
CASSSTGFGYTF
TGTGCCAGCAGTTCTACAGGGTTTGGCTACACCTTC
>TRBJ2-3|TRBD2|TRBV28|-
CASSAPAGADTQYF
TGTGCCAGCAGTGCCCCAGCGGGAGCAGATACGCAGTATTTT
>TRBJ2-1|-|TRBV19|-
CASSFDWLNEQFF
TGTGCCAGTAGTTTCGACTGGCTCAATGAGCAGTTCTTC
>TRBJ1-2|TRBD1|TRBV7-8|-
CASSSLGSGTGNGYTF
TGTGCCAGCAGCTCCTTAGGGTCCGGGACAGGGAATGGCTACACCTTC
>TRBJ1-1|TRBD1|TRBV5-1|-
CASSSGQGVPEAFF
TGCGCCAGCAGCTCCGGACAGGGAGTCCCTGAAGCTTTCTTT
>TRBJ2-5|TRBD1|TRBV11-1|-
CASSYTGEETQYF
TGTGCCAGCAGCTACACAGGGGAAGAGACCCAGTACTTC
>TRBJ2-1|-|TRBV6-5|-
CASSYSKPGNEQFF
TGTGCCAGCAGTTACTCGAAACCAGGCAATGAGCAGTTCTTC
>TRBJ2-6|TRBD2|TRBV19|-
CASSPSSGSSSGANVLTF
TGTGCCAGTAGTCCCTCTAGCGGGAGTAGTTCTGGGGCCAACGTCCTGACTTTC
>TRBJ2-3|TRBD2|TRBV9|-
CASSVLAGGRTDTQYF
TGTGCCAGCAGCGTACTAGCGGGAGGCCGCACAGATACGCAGTATTTT
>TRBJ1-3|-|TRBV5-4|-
CASSLGPGSGNTIYF
TGTGCCAGCAGCTTGGGTCCAGGGTCTGGAAACACCATATATTTT
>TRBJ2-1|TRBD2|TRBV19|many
CASSPGLAEQFF
TGTGCCAGTAGTCCGGGACTAGCCGAGCAGTTCTTC
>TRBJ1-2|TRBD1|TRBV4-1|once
CASSRDLGGQGGYTF
TGCGCCAGCAGCAGAGACTTGGGAGGACAGGGTGGCTACACCTTC
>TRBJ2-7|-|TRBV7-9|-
CASSPFQASTAEQYF
TGTGCCAGCAGCCCCTTTCAGGCTTCAACTGCCGAGCAGTACTTC
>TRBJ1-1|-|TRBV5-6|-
CASSWAAGLKTEAFF
TGTGCCAGCAGCTGGGCAGCAGGGTTAAAAACTGAAGCTTTCTTT
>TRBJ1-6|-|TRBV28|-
CASSSEVWGRRNSPLHF
TGTGCCAGCAGCTCTGAAGTGTGGGGGCGGCGAAATTCACCCCTCCACTTT
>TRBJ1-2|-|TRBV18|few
CASSPPSSRQGTDYGYTF
TGTGCCAGCTCACCACCCAGTTCGCGTCAGGGGACGGACTATGGCTACACCTTC
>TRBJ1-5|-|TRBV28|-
CASSSGGRDSNQPQHF
TGTGCCAGCAGTTCCGGGGGGCGGGATAGCAATCAGCCCCAGCATTTT